This TCR beta chain was retrieved from a study of HIV-infected children after antiretroviral therapy interruption. RNA-based 3' RACE libraries used unique molecular identifiers. TCRdb re-called the 3' RACE reads through MiXCR, storing one row per CDR3 protein. Among fewer than 100,000 distinct CDR3 sequences listed, around 6.9% were seen once. As to treatment: PENTA 11 planned treatment interruption arm or continuous ART arm. This clonotype was detected many times. The receptor was isolated from a pool of human donors with HIV. The specimen was CD45RA+ CD4+ T cells from PBMCs, pooled from several time points, collected from a donor given antiretroviral therapy, either interrupted or continuous. Regarding subset: naive CD4+ CD45RA+ CD45RO- T cells.

The CDR3 sequence is CASSSGFLGSYEQYF. The DNA of the CDR3 is TGCGCCAGCAGCTCAGGGTTTTTAGGCTCCTACGAGCAGTACTTC. This chain connects TRBV5-1 to TRBJ2-7, with D perhaps TRBD1 (5 bases). The CDR3 loop spans 15 amino acids. Trimming removed 3 bases at V and 0 bases at J, with 13 bases between. From germline, CDR1 is SGHRS and CDR2 YFSETQ.